These T cell receptor beta chains were read from a single sample in a study of T cells after yellow fever vaccination. From the 5' RACE reads, TCRdb called clonotypes with MiXCR, one entry per CDR3 protein. The sample contains 99,000 or so distinct CDR3 sequences, around 5.5% of which appear only once. Source: CD8+ T cells sorted from PBMCs, taken 10 days after the yellow fever booster vaccination. These receptors originate from a man aged 18 to 29 who received the YFV17D yellow fever vaccine. Each CDR3 is given without its conserved first and last residue.

v_call: TRBV7-9
cdr3_aa: ASSLRQGYNEQF

v_call: TRBV20-1
cdr3_aa: SARGRLGNQPQH

v_call: TRBV29-1
cdr3_aa: SVWGTEAF

v_call: TRBV12-3/TRBV12-4
cdr3_aa: ASSLFPGTGPYEQY

v_call: TRBV9
cdr3_aa: ASSVGGYNEKLF

v_call: TRBV29-1
cdr3_aa: SVEDWPQETQY

v_call: TRBV4-1
cdr3_aa: ASSLGLVPGELF

v_call: TRBV27
cdr3_aa: ASSFTSLYEQY

v_call: TRBV7-9
cdr3_aa: ASSPGAGDSNQPQH

v_call: TRBV5-1
cdr3_aa: ASSLGYEVQNTEAF

v_call: TRBV7-9
cdr3_aa: ASSQNYYGYT